A single sample gave rise to the 20 T cell receptor beta chains below, sequenced in a study of PD-1 blockade in mismatch repair-deficient tumors. Assay used: immunoSEQ multiplex PCR; TCRdb lists only in-frame clones, some missing. The repertoire holds roughly 16,000 clones, with around 82% as singletons. Source: PBMCs, taken before pembrolizumab treatment. All receptors derive from an adult with mismatch repair-deficient cancer.

The chain is built from TRBV4-1 and TRBJ2-1, with a weak D call TRBD1 (6 bases). Germline V gene data show CDR1 as MGHRA and CDR2 as YSYEKL. With 1 base removed from V and 4 bases from J, the gap between germline ends came to 8 bases. The CDR3 runs to 14 residues. The CDR3 region has the DNA TGCGCCAGCAGCCAAGTCGGACAGTACAATGAGCAGTTCTTC. This gives the protein CASSQVGQYNEQFF.

The chain couples TRBV4-1 to TRBJ2-1; tentatively, D is TRBD1 or TRBD2 (5 bases each). V dropped 6 bases and J dropped 1 base, with 13 bases sitting between them. The CDR3 extends over 15 amino acids. From germline, CDR1 is MGHRA and CDR2 YSYEKL. DNA of the CDR3: TGCGCCAGCAGATCTCCGGGACGGTCCTACAATGAGCAGTTCTTC. It translates to CASRSPGRSYNEQFF.

V and J are TRBV6-5 and TRBJ2-7, with 10 bases lining up with TRBD2. The length of the CDR3 is 14 residues. J lost 3 bases, V lost 8 bases, and 7 bases had no gene match. The germline V gene encodes CDR1 MNHEY and CDR2 SVGAGI. The DNA of the CDR3 is TGTGCCAGCTCCAGCGGGGGGGCGGACTACGAGCAGTACTTC. Its translation is CASSSGGADYEQYF.

The rearrangement uses TRBV4-3 and TRBJ1-2; D possibly corresponds to TRBD1 (6 bases). This CDR3 region has 14 residues. V lost 1 base and J lost 7, with 13 bases in between. Germline CDR1 LGHNA, CDR2 YSLEER. In nucleotides, the CDR3 is TGCGCCAGCAGCCAAGGCGCCAGGGGAGGTGGCTACACCTTC. It translates to CASSQGARGGGYTF.

This chain connects TRBV7-8 to TRBJ2-1; 10 bases are a match to TRBD1. The ends lost 2 bases at V and 7 bases at J; junction bases unmatched: 11. From germline, CDR1 is SGHVS and CDR2 FQNEAQ. This CDR3 is built from 17 residues. The CDR3 DNA reads as TGTGCCAGCAGCTTATTTCGTGGGACAGGGGTTGGAAATGAGCAGTTCTTC. Its protein is CASSLFRGTGVGNEQFF. Full variable domain (missing parts from reference TRBV7-8 and TRBJ2-1): GAGVSQSPRYKVAKRGQDVALRCDPISGHVSLFWYQQALGQGPEFLTYFQNEAQLDKSGLPSDRFFAERPEGSVSTLKIQRTQQEDSAVYLCASSLFRGTGVGNEQFFGPGTRLTVL.

The J gene is TRBJ1-1, the V gene TRBV5-1; no firm D call. The length of the CDR3 is 16 residues. CDR1 is SGHRS, CDR2 YFSETQ, per germline. The ends were cut back, 0 bases at V and 3 bases at J, with 15 bases in the middle. This chain's CDR3 is CASSLGIGVVDTEAFF. The CDR3 DNA follows: TGCGCCAGCAGCTTGGGGATCGGGGTCGTAGACACTGAAGCTTTCTTT.

The CDR3 coding sequence is TGTGCCAGCAGCGTAGTCCAGGGAAAAGCGGACTACAATGAGCAGTTCTTC. This codes for CASSVVQGKADYNEQFF. V is TRBV9 and J is TRBJ2-1; D could derive from TRBD1 or TRBD2 (5 bases each). With 0 bases removed from V and 3 bases from J, the gap between germline ends came to 16 bases. Looked up from germline, CDR1 is SGDLS and CDR2 is YYNGEE. The CDR3 contains 17 residues. The full variable domain, with the rest looked up from reference TRBV9 and TRBJ2-1, is DSGVTQTPKHLITATGQRVTLRCSPRSGDLSVYWYQQSLDQGLQFLIQYYNGEERAKGNILERFSAQQFPDLHSELNLSSLELGDSALYFCASSVVQGKADYNEQFFGPGTRLTVL.

This clone was detected once. The rearrangement uses TRBV6-6 and TRBJ1-4; D is ambiguous. The CDR3 runs to 16 residues. Germline CDR1 and CDR2: MNHNY and SVGAGI (reference sequence). The V and J ends lost 4 bases and 15 bases respectively, with 27 bases between them. The CDR3 spells CASSSADGSHNENLFF. In DNA form, the CDR3 reads TGTGCCAGCAGTTCGGCGGATGGCAGCCATAATGAAAACTTGTTTTTT.

This chain links TRBV4-3 with TRBJ1-2; D is uncertain. The CDR3 runs 15 residues. The V gene's germline CDR1 is LGHNA and CDR2 YSLEER. V lost 0 bases and J lost 6, with 14 bases in between. This CDR3 reads CASSQDGSPKHGYTF. CDR3 in DNA: TGCGCCAGCAGCCAAGATGGATCGCCGAAGCATGGCTACACCTTC.

V is TRBV5-5 and J is TRBJ1-4; TRBD1 agrees at 9 bases. Germline V gives CDR1 SGHKS, CDR2 YYEKEE (reference sequence). V trimming: 4 bases; J trimming: 8 bases; junction bases outside the gene matches: 15. The CDR3 spans 17 residues. The CDR3 DNA sequence: TGTGCCAGCAGCGTCAACCCGGGACAGGGTTATTGGGAAAAACTGTTTTTT. It codes for CASSVNPGQGYWEKLFF.

This clone was seen just once. The chain combines TRBV5-6 with TRBJ1-2, with D unresolved. V was cut by 5 bases and J by 0 bases, with 14 bases left in between. The CDR3 extends over 15 amino acids. Germline CDR1 SGHDT, CDR2 YYEEEE. The chain's CDR3 is CASRVRTTANYGYTF. The CDR3 DNA sequence: TGTGCCAGCAGAGTGCGGACGACCGCTAACTATGGCTACACCTTC.

The chain employs TRBV19 and TRBJ2-1; 16 bases are a match to TRBD2. The CDR3 is 16 amino acids. Germline CDR1 LNHDA, CDR2 SQIVND (reference sequence). The ends lost 3 bases at V and 7 bases at J; junction bases unmatched: 3. CDR3 nucleotide sequence: TGTGCCAGTAGTATGGGGACTAGCGGGAGGGGGAATGAGCAGTTCTTC. Its protein is CASSMGTSGRGNEQFF.

V usage is TRBV30 and J usage is TRBJ1-1; no firm D call. This CDR3 has 14 residues. V lost 2 bases, J lost 0 bases, and 10 bases lay in between. CDR1 and CDR2 from the germline V gene are GTSNPN and SVGIG (reference sequence). CDR3 protein: CAWSSGRLNTEAFF. The CDR3 region has the DNA TGTGCCTGGAGTTCAGGACGGTTGAACACTGAAGCTTTCTTT.

This rearrangement joins TRBV7-9 to TRBJ2-1; no firm D call. Germline CDR1 is SEHNR and CDR2 is FQNEAQ (reference sequence). This CDR3 spans 16 amino acids. Trimming cost V 4 bases and J 0 bases, with 13 bases left between them. CDR3 amino acids: CASSSHVRSSYNEQFF. The CDR3 DNA follows: TGTGCCAGCAGCTCACACGTCAGGAGCTCCTACAATGAGCAGTTCTTC.

V usage is TRBV14 and J usage is TRBJ2-1, with 12 bases identical to TRBD2. J lost 13 bases, V lost 4 bases, and 5 bases had no gene match. This CDR3 spans 13 amino acids. From germline, CDR1 is SGHDN and CDR2 FVKESK. This chain's CDR3 is CASSPRLAGAQFF. In DNA, the CDR3 is TGTGCCAGCAGCCCCCGACTAGCGGGAGCCCAGTTCTTC.

The chain uses TRBV18 and TRBJ2-2; 9 bases fit TRBD1. From germline, CDR1 is KGHSH and CDR2 LQKENI. V lost 4 bases and J lost 4; bases outside the gene matches: 4. The CDR3 extends over 15 amino acids. CDR3 sequence (DNA): TGTGCCAGCTCACGGAACAGGGGGCCCACCGGGGAGCTGTTTTTT. This codes for CASSRNRGPTGELFF.

The J gene is TRBJ1-5, the V gene TRBV10-3; a possible D gene is TRBD1 (5 bases). Germline CDR1 is ENHRY and CDR2 is SYGVKD. The CDR3 loop spans 13 amino acids. Trimming cost V 8 bases and J 9 bases, with 17 bases left between them. This chain's CDR3 is CAISGGGTLPQHF. The CDR3 region has the DNA TGTGCCATCTCGGGGGGTGGTACGTTGCCCCAGCATTTT.

The rearrangement joins TRBV6-4 to TRBJ1-1; 9 nucleotides line up with TRBD1. The germline gives CDR1 MRHNA, CDR2 SNTAGT. CDR3 length: 13 residues. The ends lost 2 bases at V and 7 bases at J; junction bases unmatched: 2. CDR3 DNA: TGTGCCAGCAGTGACACGACAGGGGGTGAAGCTTTCTTT. It codes for CASSDTTGGEAFF.

The rearrangement joins TRBV27 to TRBJ2-3; D is undetermined. V was pared by 0 bases and J by 0 bases, with 7 bases between. The CDR3 consists of 15 residues. Germline V lookup: CDR1 MNHEY, CDR2 SMNVEV (reference sequence). Here the CDR3 DNA reads TGTGCCAGCAGTTTATCGGGATGGAGCACAGATACGCAGTATTTT. Amino acids: CASSLSGWSTDTQYF.

The V call is TRBV9, the J call TRBJ1-2; D possibly corresponds to TRBD1 (6 bases). The CDR3 sequence is 15 residues long. The V and J ends lost 3 bases and 2 bases respectively, with 14 bases between them. Per germline, CDR1 SGDLS and CDR2 YYNGEE. CDR3 nucleotide sequence: TGTGCCAGCAGCGGAGGACAGAATTTGAACTATGGCTACACCTTC. Its translation is CASSGGQNLNYGYTF.